This entry concerns a single T cell receptor (beta chain). Only in-frame clones appear in the TCRdb table, and some are missing; sequencing was by immunoSEQ multiplex PCR. Of more than 140,000 clones in the sample, approximately 94% are singletons; the top ten hold around 13%. The sample is drawn from a study of control samples from healthy donors and cancer patients. Trimming removed 6 bases from V and 4 bases from J, with 16 bases in between. This CDR3 spans 14 amino acids. CDR1 and CDR2 from the germline V gene are SGHDT and YYEEEE. The sample consisted of blood. This clonotype was sampled from a man aged 40-50 years in good health. The chain has TRBV5-6 and TRBJ1-1, with D maybe TRBD1 (6 bases). The CDR3 spells CASTPIGGATEAFF. CDR3 nucleotide sequence: TGTGCCAGCACCCCAATAGGGGGTGCCACTGAAGCTTTCTTT.